Only a few counts were recorded for the clone carrying this T cell receptor (beta chain). Its antigen is not identified. The data stem from a study of identical twins. TCRdb processed the 5' RACE reads anew with MiXCR; each CDR3 protein has one entry. The data show about 530,000 distinct CDR3 sequences, 20% to 25% seen once. General study findings and limits: Partly confounded zero-insertion analyses could result from invariant MAIT and iNKT cells.

The data also belong to a second study, concerning yellow fever vaccine responses in identical twins.

Specimen: CD4+ T cells sorted from blood. This sequence was found in a woman aged 18-29 years in good health.

CDR3 in DNA: TGTGCCAGCAGCTTAATCGGCGTAGTGCTTCGGGGGGCGCGGACCGGGGAGCTGTTTTTT. This translates into CASSLIGVVLRGARTGELFF. This chain connects TRBV11-1 to TRBJ2-2; maybe TRBD2 (7 bases). The CDR3 extends over 20 amino acids. Trimming took 2 bases from V and 5 from J, leaving 27 bases between them. CDR1 is SGHAT and CDR2 is FQDESV in the germline V gene (reference sequence). The variable domain in full, completed from reference TRBV11-1 and TRBJ2-2, reads EAEVAQSPRYKITEKSQAVAFWCDPISGHATLYWYRQILGQGPELLVQFQDESVVDDSQLPKDRFSAERLKGVDSTLKIQPAELGDSAMYLCASSLIGVVLRGARTGELFFGEGSRLTVL.